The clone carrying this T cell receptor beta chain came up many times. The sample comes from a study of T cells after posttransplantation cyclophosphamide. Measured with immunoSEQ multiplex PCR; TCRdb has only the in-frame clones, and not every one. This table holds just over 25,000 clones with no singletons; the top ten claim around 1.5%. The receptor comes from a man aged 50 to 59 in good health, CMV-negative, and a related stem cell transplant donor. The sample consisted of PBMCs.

As DNA, the CDR3 is TGTGCCAGCAGTCGACAGGGGACCTACGAGCAGTACTTC. It specifies CASSRQGTYEQYF. V and J are TRBV2 and TRBJ2-7; 8 nucleotides align to TRBD1. V lost 5 bases and J lost 2; bases outside the gene matches: 2. This CDR3 is 13 amino acids long. Germline V CDR1 and CDR2: SNHLY, FYNNEI.